One sample yielded the 5 T cell receptor beta chains listed below, sequenced in a study of STAT5B mutations in CD4+ large granular lymphocyte leukemia. Sequencing was performed with immunoSEQ multiplex PCR; in TCRdb, only in-frame clones are kept and a portion is missing. The profile shows some 32,000 clones, roughly 70% of them singletons. Source material: CD4+ T cells from blood buffy coats. The origin of the receptors is a human donor in good health.

This chain uses TRBV5-4 with TRBJ2-1; D not certain. Germline V lookup: CDR1 SGHNT, CDR2 YYREEE (reference sequence). CDR3 length: 13 residues. The ends were cut back, 0 bases at V and 10 bases at J, with 11 bases in the middle. The CDR3 nucleotides are TGTGCCAGCAGCTTGGGGGGATACGGGGAGCAGTTCTTC. Protein sequence: CASSLGGYGEQFF.

The chain links TRBV7-2 to TRBJ1-2; TRBD1 aligns across 7 bases. This CDR3 spans 14 amino acids. From germline, CDR1 is SGHTA and CDR2 FQGNSA. J gave up 5 bases and V 5 bases, and 8 bases lay outside the gene matches. The CDR3 nucleotides read TGTGCCAGCAGCCCTCGACAGGGACTGTATGGCTACACCTTC. It specifies CASSPRQGLYGYTF.

This chain uses TRBV27 with TRBJ1-2; 10 bases line up with TRBD1. Germline loops: CDR1 MNHEY, CDR2 SMNVEV (reference sequence). CDR3 size: 14 residues. V trimming: 6 bases; J trimming: 4 bases; junction bases outside the gene matches: 5. In DNA form, the CDR3 reads TGTGCCAGCAGGACGACAGGGGGCATCTATGGCTACACCTTC. Translation: CASRTTGGIYGYTF.

This clone was recorded once. This sequence joins TRBV5-1 and TRBJ2-3, with 11 bases that match TRBD2. Losses at the gene ends were 4 bases for V and 2 bases for J; bases not matched to a gene: 6. The CDR3 is 16 residues long. The germline V gene encodes CDR1 SGHRS and CDR2 YFSETQ. The CDR3 DNA sequence: TGCGCCAGCAGCCTATTAGCGGGGGGGATCACAGATACGCAGTATTTT. Amino acids: CASSLLAGGITDTQYF.

The V call is TRBV11-3, the J call TRBJ2-1, with 12 bases that match TRBD2. The ends lost 5 bases at V and 4 bases at J; junction bases unmatched: 3. This CDR3 is built from 15 residues. Germline CDR1 reads SGHNT; CDR2 reads YENEEA. CDR3 nucleotides: TGTGCCAGCAGCCCCGGACTAGCGGGATACAATGAGCAGTTCTTC. Its translation: CASSPGLAGYNEQFF. The variable domain in full, with the rest retrieved from reference TRBV11-3 and TRBJ2-1, is EAGVVQSPRYKIIEKKQPVAFWCNPISGHNTLYWYLQNLGQGPELLIRYENEEAVDDSQLPKDRFSAERLKGVDSTLKIQPAELGDSAVYLCASSPGLAGYNEQFFGPGTRLTVL.